The TCR beta chain under discussion was sequenced for a study of cytomegalovirus exposure and HLA in healthy donors. CDR3 size: 18 residues. Trimming took 1 base from V and 0 from J, leaving 16 bases between them. CDR1 and CDR2 from the germline V gene are SGHTA and FQGTGA. This clone was seen once. What it binds is not known. The PCR contained 60 Vbeta and 13 Jbeta primers. Here immunoSEQ multiplex PCR was the method, and the copy in TCRdb shows in-frame clones only, minus some. Of 200,000 or so clones listed, roughly 80% were seen once; the top ten hold 1.4%. The study, taken as a whole, reports: With further analysis later on, most CMV-associated TCR beta chains appeared HLA-restricted. Segments of the TCR beta V type were, in most cases, productive about 90% or about 30% of the time in an earlier analysis. The study flagged some 170 TCR beta chains as cytomegalovirus-associated.

The sample taken for sequencing was PBMCs. The clonotype originates from a girl aged 10 to 17 in good health and CMV-seronegative. The chain uses TRBV7-3 and TRBJ2-1; D possibly corresponds to TRBD2 (6 bases). The CDR3 loop is CASSLKGGASSSYNEQFF. The CDR3 region has the DNA TGTGCCAGCAGCTTAAAAGGCGGGGCGTCTAGCTCCTACAATGAGCAGTTCTTC.